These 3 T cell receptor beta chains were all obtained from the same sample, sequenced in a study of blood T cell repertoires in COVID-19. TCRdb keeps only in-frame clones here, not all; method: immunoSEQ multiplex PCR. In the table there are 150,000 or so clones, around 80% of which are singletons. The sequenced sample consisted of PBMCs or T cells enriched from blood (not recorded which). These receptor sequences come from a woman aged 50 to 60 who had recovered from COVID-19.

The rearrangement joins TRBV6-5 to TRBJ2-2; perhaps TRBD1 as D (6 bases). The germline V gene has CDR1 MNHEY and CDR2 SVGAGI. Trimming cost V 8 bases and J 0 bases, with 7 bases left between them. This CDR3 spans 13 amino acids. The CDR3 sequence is CASGGANTGELFF. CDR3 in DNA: TGTGCCAGCGGGGGCGCGAACACCGGGGAGCTGTTTTTT.

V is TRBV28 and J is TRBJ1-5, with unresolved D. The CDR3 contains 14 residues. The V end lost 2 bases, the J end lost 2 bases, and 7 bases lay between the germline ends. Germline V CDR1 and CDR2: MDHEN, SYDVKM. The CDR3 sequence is CASSLLLGNQPQHF. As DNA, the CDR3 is TGTGCCAGCAGTTTACTTCTAGGCAATCAGCCCCAGCATTTT. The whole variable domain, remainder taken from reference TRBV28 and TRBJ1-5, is DVKVTQSSRYLVKRTGEKVFLECVQDMDHENMFWYRQDPGLGLRLIYFSYDVKMKEKGDIPEGYSVSREKKERFSLILESASTNQTSMYLCASSLLLGNQPQHFGDGTRLSIL.

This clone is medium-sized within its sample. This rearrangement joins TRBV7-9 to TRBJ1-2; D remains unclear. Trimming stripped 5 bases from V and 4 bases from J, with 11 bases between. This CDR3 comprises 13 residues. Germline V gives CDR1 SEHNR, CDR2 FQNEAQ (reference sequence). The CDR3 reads CASSTPGTYGYTF. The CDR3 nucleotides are TGTGCCAGCAGCACCCCAGGTACCTATGGCTACACCTTC.